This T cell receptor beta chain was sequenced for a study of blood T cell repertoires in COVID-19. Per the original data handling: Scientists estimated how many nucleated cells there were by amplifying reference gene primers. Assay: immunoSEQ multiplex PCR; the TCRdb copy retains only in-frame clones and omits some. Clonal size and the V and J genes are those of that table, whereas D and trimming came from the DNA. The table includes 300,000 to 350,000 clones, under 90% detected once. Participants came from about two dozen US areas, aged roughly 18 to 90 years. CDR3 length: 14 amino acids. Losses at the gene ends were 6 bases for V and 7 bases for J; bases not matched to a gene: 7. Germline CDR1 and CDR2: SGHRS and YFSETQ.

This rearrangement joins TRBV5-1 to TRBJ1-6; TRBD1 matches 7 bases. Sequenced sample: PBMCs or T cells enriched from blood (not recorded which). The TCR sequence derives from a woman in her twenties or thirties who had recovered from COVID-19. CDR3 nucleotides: TGCGCCAGCACCCCAGGGGGTGACAATTCACCCCTCCACTTT. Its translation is CASTPGGDNSPLHF.